This TCR beta chain was recovered during a study of Ad26.COV2.S vaccination and SARS-CoV-2 variants. V was pared by 6 bases and J by 0 bases, with 5 bases between. This CDR3 is 11 amino acids long. In germline, CDR1 is SQVTM, CDR2 ANQGSEA. Treatment noted: some 19 received Ad26.COV2.S at low or high dose, single or two shots; about 5 received placebo; per-sample allocation not given. After the first vaccine or placebo injection, samples were drawn on day 63. The repertoire was sequenced with immunoSEQ multiplex PCR; TCRdb's copy has only in-frame clones and lacks some. The repertoire consists of roughly 420,000 clones, with approximately 89% occurring once and the leading ten covering roughly 2.5%.

The sample consisted of peripheral blood, taken in a trial of Ad26.COV2.S vaccine versus placebo. This TCR was recovered from a person between 18 and 59 years old who received the Ad26.COV2.S COVID-19 vaccine or a placebo. The V gene is TRBV29-1, the J gene TRBJ1-1; possibly TRBD1 for D (5 bases). CDR3 loop: CSVTVNTEAFF. In DNA, the CDR3 is TGCAGCGTGACAGTGAACACTGAAGCTTTCTTT.